The 13 T cell receptor beta chains below come from one sample, sequenced in a study of blood T cells in healthy people across ages. For the second PCR, which ran for about 6 to 11 cycles, a sample-barcoded 5' primer and a J-beta primer mix were used. From the 5' RACE reads, TCRdb called clonotypes with MiXCR, one entry per CDR3 protein. This table holds about 830,000 distinct CDR3 sequences, under 80% found once. Sequenced sample: blood. The source is a young man in good health.

V is TRBV27 and J is TRBJ1-2, with D unresolved. Germline CDR1 is MNHEY and CDR2 is SMNVEV (reference sequence). The germline V and J ends were trimmed by 4 bases and 4 bases, with 13 bases remaining between them. CDR3 length: 14 amino acids. The CDR3 loop reads CASSSQRRTYGYTF. In nucleotides, the CDR3 is TGTGCCAGCAGTTCACAACGGAGAACCTATGGCTACACCTTC.

V gene TRBV7-2 combines with J gene TRBJ1-4; possible D gene TRBD1, 5 bases. This CDR3 has 14 amino acids. From germline, CDR1 is SGHTA and CDR2 FQGNSA. Deletions cut 5 bases from V and 8 bases from J, with 15 bases between. The CDR3 here is CASSPRASGEKLFF. The CDR3 DNA reads as TGTGCCAGCAGCCCCCGGGCCTCAGGGGAAAAACTGTTTTTT.

The rearrangement uses TRBV6-1 and TRBJ2-2; a possible D gene is TRBD2 (5 bases). The ends were cut back, 1 base at V and 7 bases at J, with 13 bases in the middle. Germline values: CDR1 MNHNS, CDR2 SASEGT. This CDR3 is built from 15 residues. In nucleotides, the CDR3 is TGTGCCAGCAGTGAAGTGTGGGCCGGGGTCGGGGAGCTGTTTTTT. Translating gives CASSEVWAGVGELFF.

The chain carries TRBV7-2 and TRBJ2-3, with a possible D match to TRBD2 (5 bases). CDR3 length: 16 residues. Germline CDR1 is SGHTA and CDR2 is FQGNSA. Trimming took 1 base from V and 3 from J, leaving 14 bases between them. CDR3 loop: CASSLEAGPVTDTQYF. The CDR3 nucleotides are TGTGCCAGCAGCTTAGAGGCGGGCCCCGTTACAGATACGCAGTATTTT.

The chain recombines TRBV29-1 with TRBJ2-5; D perhaps matches TRBD1 (6 bases). CDR1 and CDR2 from the germline V gene are SQVTM and ANQGSEA. Trimming shortened V by 7 bases and J by 0 bases, and 12 bases separated the two germline ends. CDR3 length equals 13 residues. The CDR3 DNA sequence: TGCAGCGGCAGAAACAGGGACCAAGAGACCCAGTACTTC. This encodes CSGRNRDQETQYF.

The chain carries TRBV6-2 or TRBV6-3 and TRBJ2-7, with 9 positions matching TRBD1. The V segment lost 2 bases and the J segment 5 bases; nucleotides outside the gene matches: 1. There are 13 residues in the CDR3. Germline assignment: CDR1 MNHEY and CDR2 SVGEGT. Here the CDR3 reads CASSYDRGDEQYF. Here the CDR3 DNA reads TGTGCCAGCAGTTACGACAGGGGGGACGAGCAGTACTTC.

V gene TRBV2 combines with J gene TRBJ1-5; 8 nucleotides line up with TRBD1. After removal of 7 bases from V and 4 bases from J, the junction contained 9 bases not matched to a gene. The germline CDR1 and CDR2 sequences are SNHLY and FYNNEI. The CDR3 length is 15 residues. Here the CDR3 DNA reads TGTGCCAGCAAGCGAGACAGGGGCCAGAATCAGCCCCAGCATTTT. Amino acids: CASKRDRGQNQPQHF.

This chain uses TRBV7-6 with TRBJ1-2, with D perhaps matching TRBD1 (6 bases). The CDR3 is 15 amino acids. V lost 5 bases and J lost 2, with 15 bases in between. Germline values: CDR1 SGHVS, CDR2 FNYEAQ. The CDR3 DNA reads TGTGCCAGCAGCGCCCACTCCGGGACAAACTATGGCTACACCTTC. Protein sequence: CASSAHSGTNYGYTF. The complete variable domain, with remaining parts taken from reference TRBV7-6 and TRBJ1-2, reads GAGVSQSPRYKVTKRGQDVALRCDPISGHVSLYWYRQALGQGPEFLTYFNYEAQQDKSGLPNDRFSAERPEGSISTLTIQRTEQRDSAMYRCASSAHSGTNYGYTFGSGTRLTVV.

The chain recombines TRBV29-1 with TRBJ2-5; D is perhaps TRBD1 (5 bases). V was clipped by 7 bases and J by 2 bases, with 14 bases between them. Germline assignment: CDR1 SQVTM and CDR2 ANQGSEA. This CDR3 region has 13 residues. CDR3 in amino acids: CSGLRTRQETQYF. DNA for the CDR3: TGCAGCGGTCTTAGGACAAGACAAGAGACCCAGTACTTC. Using reference TRBV29-1 and TRBJ2-5 for the parts outside the CDR3, the full variable domain is SAVISQKPSRDICQRGTSLTIQCQVDSQVTMMFWYRQQPGQSLTLIATANQGSEATYESGFVIDKFPISRPNLTFSTLTVSNMSPEDSSIYLCSGLRTRQETQYFGPGTRLLVL.

CDR3 coding DNA: TGTGCCAGCAGCCAAGATCAGGCCGACGCTGAAGCTTTCTTT. Residues: CASSQDQADAEAFF. The chain uses TRBV4-2 and TRBJ1-1; the D is unclear. V was clipped by 0 bases and J by 6 bases, with 11 bases between them. Germline V gives CDR1 LGHNA, CDR2 YNFKEQ. This CDR3 has 14 residues.

This clonotype has just a few counts. The chain has TRBV7-2 and TRBJ1-1, with 8 bases fitting TRBD1. The trim removed 4 bases at V and 5 bases at J, leaving 6 bases unmatched. Germline V CDR1 and CDR2: SGHTA, FQGNSA. The CDR3 is 14 residues long. CDR3 DNA: TGTGCCAGCAGCTGGAACACAGGGGGGACTGAAGCTTTCTTT. Its protein is CASSWNTGGTEAFF.

This clonotype was observed a few times. This chain uses TRBV7-3 with TRBJ2-5, with D unclear. The CDR3 sequence is 13 residues long. Germline CDR1 reads SGHTA; CDR2 reads FQGTGA. V was trimmed by 5 bases and J by 3 bases, leaving 10 bases between them. The CDR3 bases are TGTGCCAGCAGCCCCCGTCCCGAAGAGACCCAGTACTTC. It encodes CASSPRPEETQYF.

The V and J genes are TRBV12-3 or TRBV12-4 and TRBJ2-5; 9 nucleotides match TRBD1. There are 15 residues in the CDR3. V shed 4 bases and J 4 bases; nucleotides not matched to a gene: 7. In nucleotides, the CDR3 is TGTGCCAGCAGTTCGCCGGGACAGGGCGGAGAGACCCAGTACTTC. Its protein is CASSSPGQGGETQYF.